This is a list of T cell receptor beta chains from one sample in a study of graft-versus-host responses after intestinal transplantation. Data came from immunoSEQ multiplex PCR; TCRdb stores just in-frame clones and leaves some out. The sample lists more than 75,000 clones; 85% to 95% were seen once. No antigen has been assigned to these receptors. The source was unstimulated CD4+ T cells sorted from spleen or lymph node cells, collected before transplant. The receptors were gathered from a human donor who was the organ donor for an intestinal transplant. CDR3s include the opening cysteine and the closing phenylalanine or tryptophan. Fields, in order: V gene, J gene, D gene, clone size, CDR3 protein, CDR3 DNA. A D gene is named only where the DNA matches it firmly. Size tells how often a clone was seen (once, few, many) or the class of an expanded clone, and some rows leave it out.

>TRBV6-5|TRBJ2-3|TRBD2|.
CASSFWSGGVTDTQYF
TGTGCCAGCAGTTTCTGGTCGGGGGGGGTCACAGATACGCAGTATTTT
>TRBV7-9|TRBJ2-5|.|once
CASSSRGGQTQYF
TGTGCCAGCAGCTCAAGGGGGGGACAGACCCAGTACTTC
>TRBV5-1|TRBJ1-2|.|.
CASSLLLTGGGYTF
TGCGCCAGCAGCTTATTATTGACAGGAGGAGGCTACACCTTC
>TRBV11-2|TRBJ2-3|TRBD2|once
CASSFRLAMGADTQYF
TGTGCCAGCAGCTTTCGACTAGCGATGGGGGCAGATACGCAGTATTTT
>TRBV7-2|TRBJ2-1|TRBD2|.
CASSTRLTGLAGANEQFF
TGTGCCAGCAGCACTAGGTTAACGGGACTAGCGGGGGCCAATGAGCAGTTCTTC
>TRBV2|TRBJ2-7|TRBD2|once
CASGGPTYEQYF
TGTGCCTCGGGAGGGCCAACCTACGAGCAGTACTTC
>TRBV25-1|TRBJ2-3|TRBD2|.
CASSDLIAGAGDTQYF
TGTGCCAGCAGTGACCTCATAGCGGGGGCTGGGGATACGCAGTATTTT
>TRBV7-3|TRBJ1-1|.|.
CASSNNRDTEAFF
TGTGCCAGCAGCAACAACAGAGACACTGAAGCTTTCTTT
>TRBV15|TRBJ1-1|.|.
CATSRDYVGARAGTEAFF
TGTGCCACCAGCAGAGATTACGTGGGGGCCCGAGCGGGAACTGAAGCTTTCTTT
>TRBV28|TRBJ1-2|TRBD1|.
CASSLPGTGLSNGYTF
TGTGCCAGCAGTTTACCCGGGACAGGGCTCAGTAACGGCTACACCTTC
>TRBV11-3|TRBJ2-1|.|once
CASSSGVLRGSYNEQFF
TGTGCCAGCAGCTCAGGGGTTTTGCGGGGGTCCTACAATGAGCAGTTCTTC
>TRBV6-5|TRBJ2-7|TRBD2|.
CASSRLAGNYEQYF
TGTGCCAGCAGCAGACTAGCGGGAAATTACGAGCAGTACTTC
>TRBV5-1|TRBJ2-5|TRBD2|.
CASSVGLAGGPFRETQYF
TGCGCCAGCAGCGTAGGACTAGCGGGGGGGCCGTTTAGGGAGACCCAGTACTTC
>TRBV9|TRBJ1-4|.|.
CASSGGTGATNEKLFF
TGTGCCAGCAGCGGCGGGACCGGCGCAACTAATGAAAAACTGTTTTTT
>TRBV21-1|TRBJ1-5|.|.
CASGPGTESNQPQHF
TGTGCCAGCGGACCTGGGACAGAGAGCAATCAGCCCCAGCATTTT
>TRBV5-1|TRBJ2-3|.|few
CASSLARADTQYF
TGCGCCAGCAGCTTGGCCAGGGCAGATACGCAGTATTTT
>TRBV4-1|TRBJ2-7|TRBD2|.
CASSQRTSGGFYEQYF
TGCGCCAGCAGCCAGAGGACTAGCGGGGGATTCTACGAGCAGTACTTC
>TRBV2|TRBJ2-3|.|.
CASSTGTDTQYF
TGTGCCAGCAGTACAGGTACAGATACGCAGTATTTT
>TRBV4-1|TRBJ1-2|.|few
CASSQDATGLGRSYTF
TGCGCCAGCAGCCAAGATGCCACAGGGCTGGGTAGGAGCTACACCTTC
>TRBV6-1|TRBJ2-7|TRBD2|.
CASRTSGGLTYEQYF
TGTGCCAGCAGGACTAGCGGGGGTTTAACCTACGAGCAGTACTTC
>TRBV6-1|TRBJ1-2|TRBD1|.
CASRGQGWYGYTF
TGTGCCAGCAGAGGACAGGGATGGTATGGCTACACCTTC
>TRBV7-2|TRBJ1-5|.|once
CASAWGPTGGQPQHF
TGTGCCAGCGCTTGGGGACCCACCGGGGGGCAGCCCCAGCATTTT
>TRBV20-1|TRBJ1-3|.|.
CSADSVNTIYF
TGCAGTGCTGATTCAGTAAACACCATATATTTT
>TRBV20-1|TRBJ2-3|.|.
CSARLTDTQYF
TGCAGTGCTCGACTCACAGATACGCAGTATTTT
>TRBV4-2|TRBJ2-2|TRBD2|.
CASSSRTSISGELFF
TGTGCCAGCAGTAGTAGGACTAGCATCTCCGGGGAGCTGTTTTTT
>TRBV9|TRBJ2-2|.|.
CASSVRSGELFF
TGTGCCAGCAGCGTTCGGTCCGGGGAGCTGTTTTTT
>TRBV7-6|TRBJ2-1|.|.
CASSPGGLQFF
TGTGCCAGCAGCCCAGGGGGGCTGCAGTTCTTC
>TRBV10-3|TRBJ2-1|TRBD2|.
CAIRGLAEYNEQFF
TGTGCCATCAGAGGACTAGCGGAGTACAATGAGCAGTTCTTC
>TRBV5-4|TRBJ2-2|.|.
CASSRDSGELFF
TGTGCCAGCAGCCGGGACTCCGGGGAGCTGTTTTTT
>TRBV2|TRBJ2-2|TRBD2|once
CARDQTSGKFGELFF
TGTGCCAGAGACCAGACTAGCGGGAAGTTCGGGGAGCTGTTTTTT
>TRBV7-2|TRBJ2-7|.|.
CASSFYREQYF
TGTGCCAGCAGCTTCTACAGGGAGCAGTACTTC
>TRBV5-8|TRBJ1-4|.|.
CASSLGGREKLFF
TGTGCCAGCAGCTTGGGAGGGCGCGAGAAACTGTTTTTT
>TRBV11-3|TRBJ2-1|.|once
CASSLFTGVGNEQFF
TGTGCCAGCAGCTTGTTTACGGGGGTGGGCAATGAGCAGTTCTTC
>TRBV6-1|TRBJ2-2|.|.
CASRVTPNTGELFF
TGTGCCAGCAGGGTAACTCCGAACACCGGGGAGCTGTTTTTT
>TRBV2|TRBJ2-7|.|.
CASSEAPRTRGEGDPYLYEQYF
TGTGCCAGCAGTGAAGCGCCCCGGACTAGGGGGGAGGGCGACCCGTACCTCTACGAGCAGTACTTC
>TRBV30|TRBJ2-3|.|once
CAWSVAGKQYF
TGTGCCTGGAGTGTCGCGGGGAAGCAGTATTTT
>TRBV5-6|TRBJ1-2|.|.
CASESVNRINYGYTF
TGTGCCAGCGAGAGTGTCAACAGAATTAACTATGGCTACACCTTC
>TRBV2|TRBJ2-7|TRBD1|.
CASSRQGAPPYEQYF
TGTGCCAGCAGCCGACAGGGGGCGCCACCTTACGAGCAGTACTTC
>TRBV2|TRBJ1-2|.|.
CASNPGHFTNYGYTF
TGTGCCAGCAATCCAGGTCATTTTACTAACTATGGCTACACCTTC
>TRBV29-1|TRBJ1-2|TRBD1|.
CSVRDRVFGNYGYTF
TGCAGCGTCCGCGACAGGGTTTTTGGTAACTATGGCTACACCTTC
>TRBV5-4|TRBJ1-6|.|once
CASSSQRGNSPLHF
TGTGCCAGCAGCTCGCAAAGGGGCAATTCACCCCTCCACTTT
>TRBV19|TRBJ2-2|.|once
CASRDQSGLSGELFF
TGTGCCAGCAGAGACCAGTCAGGGTTGAGCGGGGAGCTGTTTTTT
>TRBV18|TRBJ1-2|TRBD1|.
CASSLRDSSNYGYTF
TGTGCCAGCTCACTCAGGGACAGTTCTAACTATGGCTACACCTTC
>TRBV10-1|TRBJ2-2|.|.
CASSESAGIQGELFF
TGCGCCAGCAGTGAGTCCGCGGGAATTCAAGGGGAGCTGTTTTTT
>TRBV18|TRBJ2-1|TRBD2|.
CASSPQLAGGPHNEQFF
TGTGCCAGCTCACCGCAACTAGCGGGGGGGCCCCACAATGAGCAGTTCTTC
>TRBV21-1|TRBJ2-7|.|.
CASSKGTGGYEQYF
TGTGCCAGCAGCAAAGGGACAGGGGGCTACGAGCAGTACTTC
>TRBV19|TRBJ2-3|.|once
CASSSYYDTQYF
TGTGCCAGTAGTAGCTATTATGATACGCAGTATTTT
>TRBV18|TRBJ2-1|TRBD1|.
CASSPGTGDNEQFF
TGTGCCAGCTCACCCGGGACAGGGGACAATGAGCAGTTCTTC
>TRBV28|TRBJ2-7|TRBD2|.
CASRVVMGGTSEQYF
TGTGCCAGCAGAGTGGTTATGGGGGGGACGAGCGAGCAGTACTTC
>TRBV2|TRBJ2-2|.|.
CASSELRGTGELFF
TGTGCCAGCAGTGAACTTAGGGGGACCGGGGAGCTGTTTTTT
>TRBV6-6|TRBJ2-7|TRBD1|few
CASSYWTGEQYF
TGTGCCAGCAGTTACTGGACAGGCGAGCAGTACTTC
>TRBV27|TRBJ2-1|TRBD2|.
CASSKSIGREIRNEQFF
TGTGCCAGCAGTAAATCTATCGGGCGGGAGATTAGGAATGAGCAGTTCTTC
>TRBV6-1|TRBJ2-3|.|once
CASSGTPSESMQYF
TGTGCCAGCAGTGGGACTCCTAGCGAGTCTATGCAGTATTTT
>TRBV23-1|TRBJ2-1|.|.
CASTQQEFF
TGCGCCAGCACGCAGCAGGAGTTCTTC
>TRBV19|TRBJ2-7|.|.
CASSPGTGINEQYF
TGTGCCAGTAGCCCCGGAACAGGGATCAACGAGCAGTACTTC
>TRBV4-2|TRBJ2-5|TRBD2|.
CASSQEAGRRETQYF
TGTGCCAGCAGCCAAGAAGCGGGAAGGCGGGAGACCCAGTACTTC
>TRBV11-2|TRBJ2-1|.|.
CASAVGSSYNEQFF
TGTGCCAGCGCGGTCGGCAGCTCCTACAATGAGCAGTTCTTC
>TRBV7-3|TRBJ2-5|.|.
CASSREGLNQETQYF
TGTGCCAGCAGTCGAGAGGGACTTAACCAAGAGACCCAGTACTTC